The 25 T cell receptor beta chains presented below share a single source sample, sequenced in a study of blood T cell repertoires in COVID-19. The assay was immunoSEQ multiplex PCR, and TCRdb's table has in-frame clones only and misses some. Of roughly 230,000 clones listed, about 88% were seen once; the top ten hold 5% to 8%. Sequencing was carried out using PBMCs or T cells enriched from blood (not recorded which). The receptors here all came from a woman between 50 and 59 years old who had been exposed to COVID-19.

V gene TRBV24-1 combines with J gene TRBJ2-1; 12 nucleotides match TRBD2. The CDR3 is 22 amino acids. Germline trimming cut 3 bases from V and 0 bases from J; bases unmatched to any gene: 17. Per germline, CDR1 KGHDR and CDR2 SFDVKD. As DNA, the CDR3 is TGTGCCACCAGTGATCTGTTGTACTTACTAGCGGGGGGTCTGAGCTCCTACAATGAGCAGTTCTTC. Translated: CATSDLLYLLAGGLSSYNEQFF.

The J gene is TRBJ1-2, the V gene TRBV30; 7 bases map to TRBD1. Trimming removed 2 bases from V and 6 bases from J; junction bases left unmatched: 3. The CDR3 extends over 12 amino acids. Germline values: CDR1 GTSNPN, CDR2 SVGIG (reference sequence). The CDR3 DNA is TGTGCCTGGAGTAACACAGGGGATGGCTACACCTTC. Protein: CAWSNTGDGYTF.

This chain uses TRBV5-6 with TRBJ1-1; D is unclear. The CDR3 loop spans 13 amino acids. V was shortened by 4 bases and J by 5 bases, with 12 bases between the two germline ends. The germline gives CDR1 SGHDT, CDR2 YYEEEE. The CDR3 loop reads CASSPRGGTEAFF. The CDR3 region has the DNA TGTGCCAGCAGCCCCCGGGGAGGGACTGAAGCTTTCTTT.

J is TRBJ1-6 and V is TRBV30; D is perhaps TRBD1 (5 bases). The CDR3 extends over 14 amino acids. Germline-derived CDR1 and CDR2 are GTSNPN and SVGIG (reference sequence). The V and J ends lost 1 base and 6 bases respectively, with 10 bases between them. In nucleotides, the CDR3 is TGTGCCTGGAGTGCAGGGAGGAGTAATTCACCCCTCCACTTT. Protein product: CAWSAGRSNSPLHF.

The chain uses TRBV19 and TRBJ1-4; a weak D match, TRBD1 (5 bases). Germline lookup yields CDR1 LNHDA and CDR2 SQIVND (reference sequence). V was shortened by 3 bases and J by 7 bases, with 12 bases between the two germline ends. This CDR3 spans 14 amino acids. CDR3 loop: CASSIGGAREKLFF. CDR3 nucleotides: TGTGCCAGTAGTATCGGAGGGGCCCGTGAAAAACTGTTTTTT.

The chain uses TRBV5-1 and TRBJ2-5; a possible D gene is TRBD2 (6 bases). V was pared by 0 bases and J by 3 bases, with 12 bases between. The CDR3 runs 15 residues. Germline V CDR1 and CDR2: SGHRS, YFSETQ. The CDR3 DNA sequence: TGCGCCAGCAGCTTGGGGCGGGGAGGTAAAGAGACCCAGTACTTC. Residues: CASSLGRGGKETQYF.

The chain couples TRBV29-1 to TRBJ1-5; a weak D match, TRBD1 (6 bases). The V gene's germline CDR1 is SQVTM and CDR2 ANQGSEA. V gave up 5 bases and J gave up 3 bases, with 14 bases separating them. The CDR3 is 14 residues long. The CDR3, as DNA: TGCAGCGTTCGGAACAGGGATGCCAATCAGCCCCAGCATTTT. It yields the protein CSVRNRDANQPQHF.

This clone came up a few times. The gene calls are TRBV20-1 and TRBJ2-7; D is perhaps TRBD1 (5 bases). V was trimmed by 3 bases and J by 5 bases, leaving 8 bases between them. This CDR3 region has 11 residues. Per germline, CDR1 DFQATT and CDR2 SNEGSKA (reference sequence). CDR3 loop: CSASEGDEQYF. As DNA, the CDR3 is TGCAGTGCTAGTGAAGGGGACGAGCAGTACTTC.

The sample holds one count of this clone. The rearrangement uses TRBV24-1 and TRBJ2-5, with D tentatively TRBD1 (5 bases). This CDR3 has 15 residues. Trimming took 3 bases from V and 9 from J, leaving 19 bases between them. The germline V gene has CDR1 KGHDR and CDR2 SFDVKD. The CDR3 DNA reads TGTGCCACCAGTGATCCCCGAAATGAACAGGCCCCCCAGTACTTC. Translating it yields CATSDPRNEQAPQYF.

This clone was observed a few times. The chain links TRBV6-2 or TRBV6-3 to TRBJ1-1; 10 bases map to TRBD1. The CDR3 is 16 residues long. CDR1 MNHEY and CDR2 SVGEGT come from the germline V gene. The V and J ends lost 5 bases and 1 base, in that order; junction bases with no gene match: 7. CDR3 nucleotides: TGTGCCAGCAGTCCGGACAGGGGGTTCCCGAACACTGAAGCTTTCTTT. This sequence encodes CASSPDRGFPNTEAFF.

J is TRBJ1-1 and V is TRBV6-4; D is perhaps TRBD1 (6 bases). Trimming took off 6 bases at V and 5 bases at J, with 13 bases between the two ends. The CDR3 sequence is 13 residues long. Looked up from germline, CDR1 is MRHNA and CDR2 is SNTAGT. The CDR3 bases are TGTGCCAGCAGCGACGGGACACGGACTGAAGCTTTCTTT. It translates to CASSDGTRTEAFF.

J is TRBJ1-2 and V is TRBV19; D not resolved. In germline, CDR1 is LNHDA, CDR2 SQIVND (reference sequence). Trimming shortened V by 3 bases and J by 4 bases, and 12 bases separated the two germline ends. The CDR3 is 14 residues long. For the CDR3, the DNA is TGTGCCAGTAGTATGGAGAGAGGAACCTATGGCTACACCTTC. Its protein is CASSMERGTYGYTF.

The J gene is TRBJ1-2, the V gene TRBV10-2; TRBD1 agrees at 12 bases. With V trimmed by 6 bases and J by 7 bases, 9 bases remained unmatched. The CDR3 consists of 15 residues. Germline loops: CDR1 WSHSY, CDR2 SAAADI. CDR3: CASSTSGTGGSGYTF. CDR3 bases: TGCGCCAGCAGCACCTCCGGGACAGGGGGCAGTGGCTACACCTTC.

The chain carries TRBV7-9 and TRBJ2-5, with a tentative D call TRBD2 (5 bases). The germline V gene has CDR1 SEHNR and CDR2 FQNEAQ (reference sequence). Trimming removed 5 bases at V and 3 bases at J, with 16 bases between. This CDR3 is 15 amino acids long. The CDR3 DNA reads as TGTGCCAGCAGCCATGGAGGACTCACCAAAGAGACCCAGTACTTC. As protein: CASSHGGLTKETQYF.

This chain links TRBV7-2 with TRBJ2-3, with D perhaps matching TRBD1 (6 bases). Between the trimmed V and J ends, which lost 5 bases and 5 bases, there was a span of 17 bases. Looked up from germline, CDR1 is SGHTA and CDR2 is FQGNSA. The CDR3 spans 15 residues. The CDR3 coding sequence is TGTGCCAGCAGCCAGGGGTGGACGGCGGGAGATACGCAGTATTTT. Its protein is CASSQGWTAGDTQYF.

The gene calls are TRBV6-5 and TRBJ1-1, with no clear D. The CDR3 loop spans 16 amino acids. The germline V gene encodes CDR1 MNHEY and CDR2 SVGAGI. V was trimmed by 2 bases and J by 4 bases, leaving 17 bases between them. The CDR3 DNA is TGTGCCAGCAGTTACGAGGTTCCCGCACGTGTCACTGAAGCTTTCTTT. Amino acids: CASSYEVPARVTEAFF.

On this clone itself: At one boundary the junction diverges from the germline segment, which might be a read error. The CDR3: CASSLTANQPQHF. CDR3 DNA sequence: TGTGCCAGTAGCTTAACAGCCAATCAGCCCCAGCATTTT. The chain uses TRBV7-8 and TRBJ1-5, with no clear D. Germline assignment: CDR1 SGHVS and CDR2 FQNEAQ. CDR3 length: 13 amino acids.

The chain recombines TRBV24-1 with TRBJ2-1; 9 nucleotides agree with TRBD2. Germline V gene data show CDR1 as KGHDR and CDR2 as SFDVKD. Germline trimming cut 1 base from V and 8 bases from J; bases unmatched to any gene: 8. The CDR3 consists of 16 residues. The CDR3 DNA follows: TGTGCCACCAGTGATTTCCCCGCTAGCGGGGCGTATGAGCAGTTCTTC. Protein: CATSDFPASGAYEQFF.

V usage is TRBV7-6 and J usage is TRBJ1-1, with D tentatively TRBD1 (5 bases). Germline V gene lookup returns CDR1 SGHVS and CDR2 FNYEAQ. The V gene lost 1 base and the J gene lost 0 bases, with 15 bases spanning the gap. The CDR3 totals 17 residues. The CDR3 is CASSLGLGQTMNTEAFF. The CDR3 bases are TGTGCCAGCAGCTTAGGGCTGGGGCAGACAATGAACACTGAAGCTTTCTTT.

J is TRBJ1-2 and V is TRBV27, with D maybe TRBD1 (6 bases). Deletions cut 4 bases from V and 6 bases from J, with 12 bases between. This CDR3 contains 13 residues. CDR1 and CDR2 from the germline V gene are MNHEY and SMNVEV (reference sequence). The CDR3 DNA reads TGTGCCAGCAGTTCTCGGGGGGCACATGGCTACACCTTC. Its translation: CASSSRGAHGYTF.

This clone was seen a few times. The CDR3 DNA reads TGTGCCACAAGGGGACAGTTTTCCTACGAGCAGTACTTC. Amino acid sequence: CATRGQFSYEQYF. This chain uses TRBV6-5 with TRBJ2-7; TRBD1 aligns across 7 bases. The CDR3 consists of 13 residues. The V gene end was trimmed by 10 bases and the J gene end by 1 base; junction bases not matched to a gene: 7. From germline, CDR1 is MNHEY and CDR2 SVGAGI.

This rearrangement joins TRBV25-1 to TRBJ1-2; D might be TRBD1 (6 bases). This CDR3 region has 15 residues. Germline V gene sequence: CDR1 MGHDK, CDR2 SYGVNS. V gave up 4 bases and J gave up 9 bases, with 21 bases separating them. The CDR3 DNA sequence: TGTGCCAGCAGTGGTCTAACCGGGACACGGGATAGCTACACCTTC. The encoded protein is CASSGLTGTRDSYTF.

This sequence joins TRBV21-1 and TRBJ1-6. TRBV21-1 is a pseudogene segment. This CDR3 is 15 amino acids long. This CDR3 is CATGTVQAYNSPLHF. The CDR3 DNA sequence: TGTGCCACTGGGACTGTCCAGGCCTATAATTCACCCCTCCACTTT.

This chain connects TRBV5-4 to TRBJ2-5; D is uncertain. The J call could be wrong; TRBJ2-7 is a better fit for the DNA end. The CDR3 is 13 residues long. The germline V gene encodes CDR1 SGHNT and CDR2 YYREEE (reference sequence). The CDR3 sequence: CASSHPYSYEQYF. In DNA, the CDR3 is TGTGCCAGCAGCCACCCATACTCCTACGAGCAGTACTTC.

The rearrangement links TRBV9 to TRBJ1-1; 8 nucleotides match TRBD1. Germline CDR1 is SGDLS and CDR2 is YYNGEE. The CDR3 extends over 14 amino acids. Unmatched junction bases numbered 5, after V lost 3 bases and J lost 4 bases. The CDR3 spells CASSGGQGGTEAFF. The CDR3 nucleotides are TGTGCCAGCAGCGGCGGACAGGGAGGCACTGAAGCTTTCTTT.